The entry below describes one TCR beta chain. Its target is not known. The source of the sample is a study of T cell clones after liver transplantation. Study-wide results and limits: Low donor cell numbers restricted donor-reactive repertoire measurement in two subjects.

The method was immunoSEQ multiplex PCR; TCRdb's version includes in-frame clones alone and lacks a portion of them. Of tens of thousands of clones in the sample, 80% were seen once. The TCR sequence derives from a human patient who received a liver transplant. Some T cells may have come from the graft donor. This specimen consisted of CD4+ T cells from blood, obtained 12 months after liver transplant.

CDR3 residues: CATRRASGRLNEQFF. CDR3 in DNA: TGTGCCACCAGGAGGGCTAGCGGGAGATTGAATGAGCAGTTCTTC. The V and J genes are TRBV19 and TRBJ2-1; 10 bases align to TRBD2. This CDR3 contains 15 residues. V lost 10 bases and J lost 7; bases outside the gene matches: 13. Germline CDR1 and CDR2: LNHDA and SQIVND (reference sequence).